These T cell receptor beta chains were read from a single sample in a study of beta chain features in type 1 diabetes. Clones were sequenced by immunoSEQ multiplex PCR, and TCRdb holds only the in-frame ones, with some missing. Here the sample spans about 160,000 clones, less than 10% being singletons. The specimen was central memory CD4+ T cells from blood. The origin of the receptors is a man younger than 30 with type 1 diabetes. CDR3s include the opening cysteine and the closing phenylalanine or tryptophan. The D gene is left open where the match is weak. Rows give clone size only sometimes, using once, few, many, or a class for an expanded clone.

j_gene | v_gene | abundance | d_gene | CDR3nt | CDR3aa
TRBJ2-1 | TRBV11-2 | few | - | TGTGCCAGCAGTCGCTACAATGAGCAGTTCTTC | CASSRYNEQFF
TRBJ1-2 | TRBV27 | - | - | TGTGCCAGCAGCCTGGGGAGAGGTGACTATGGCTACACCTTC | CASSLGRGDYGYTF
TRBJ1-5 | TRBV2 | - | - | TGTGCCAGCAGTGCGACAGGCGGCAATCAGCCCCAGCATTTT | CASSATGGNQPQHF
TRBJ2-5 | TRBV30 | few | - | TGTGCCTGGAGTGTTTCGGCAAGGGGGGAGACCCAGTACTTC | CAWSVSARGETQYF
TRBJ2-7 | TRBV30 | few | - | TGTGCCTGGAGTGTACAGGTTGGCTACGAGCAGTACTTC | CAWSVQVGYEQYF
TRBJ2-2 | TRBV6-5 | - | TRBD2 | TGTGCCAGCAGTCTTAAGACTAGCAGCACCGGGGAGCTGTTTTTT | CASSLKTSSTGELFF
TRBJ2-3 | TRBV6-5 | - | TRBD2 | TGTGCCAGCAGCCTAGCGGGGGACACAGATACGCAGTATTTT | CASSLAGDTDTQYF
TRBJ1-4 | TRBV28 | - | - | TGTGCCAGCAGCCCGCCCCAGGGGCAAGGGAATGAAAAACTGTTTTTT | CASSPPQGQGNEKLFF
TRBJ1-2 | TRBV7-2 | few | - | TGTGCCAGCAGCCCTGGGGGGGGAGGGTATGGCTACACCTTC | CASSPGGGGYGYTF
TRBJ2-1 | TRBV14 | - | TRBD2 | TGTGCCAGCAGCCGAGGCGGGAGGTATGATGAGCAGTTCTTC | CASSRGGRYDEQFF
TRBJ2-3 | TRBV28 | - | TRBD1 | TGTGCCAGCGGGGACAGGGGTCCGGATTTT | CASGDRGPDF
TRBJ2-7 | TRBV10-2 | - | TRBD1 | TGCGCCAGCAGTTCCGGGACAGGGTCGGTTGGCGGGAGCTCCTACGAGCAGTACTTC | CASSSGTGSVGGSSYEQYF
TRBJ2-1 | TRBV19 | few | TRBD2 | TGTGCCAGTAGTCCCCTTAGCGGGAGGGCCCTCGGGGAGCAGTTCTTC | CASSPLSGRALGEQFF
TRBJ1-5 | TRBV30 | - | TRBD1 | TGTGCCTGGAGTGTATTGTCCGGGACAGGGAATCAGCCCCAGCATTTT | CAWSVLSGTGNQPQHF
TRBJ1-1 | TRBV28 | - | TRBD1 | TGTGCCAGCGTCAACAGGGGATTACGGGCTTTCTTT | CASVNRGLRAFF
TRBJ1-1 | TRBV29-1 | many | - | TGCAGCGTGGCTTGGGGGGAGACTGAAGCTTTCTTT | CSVAWGETEAFF
TRBJ1-1 | TRBV19 | - | TRBD1 | TGTGCCAGTAGTATCGGACAGGGTCGCGATTTT | CASSIGQGRDF
TRBJ2-3 | TRBV5-4 | - | TRBD2 | TGTGCCAGCAAAGGAGCGGGGGGATTGGCCACAGATACGCAGTATTTT | CASKGAGGLATDTQYF
TRBJ1-5 | TRBV15 | - | TRBD1 | TGTGCCACCAGCAGAGAGACAGGGGTCGGGCAGCCCCAGCATTTT | CATSRETGVGQPQHF
TRBJ1-1 | TRBV29-1 | - | TRBD1 | TGCAGCGCTGCGACAGGGACAAACACTGAAGCTTTCTTT | CSAATGTNTEAFF
TRBJ1-5 | TRBV28 | - | TRBD1 | TGTGCCAGCAGCTCCCACCCCAGGGGGTATGGCAATCAGCCCCAGCATTTT | CASSSHPRGYGNQPQHF
TRBJ2-7 | TRBV7-2 | few | TRBD2 | TGTGCCAGCAGCTCTACCGGGACTAGCCGCTACGAGCAGTACTTC | CASSSTGTSRYEQYF
TRBJ2-2 | TRBV5-1 | few | TRBD2 | TGCGCCAGCAGCTTGCAACCCGGGACTAGCGGGAGCCTGAACACCGGGGAGCTGTTTTTT | CASSLQPGTSGSLNTGELFF
TRBJ2-7 | TRBV14 | many | - | TGTGCCAGCAGCCAAGACTCAGGGAAGTACTTC | CASSQDSGKYF
TRBJ2-5 | TRBV7-2 | - | - | TGTGCCAGCAGCTTAGGTTCGCGGCGGGAAGAGACCCAGTACTTC | CASSLGSRREETQYF
TRBJ2-4 | TRBV5-6 | - | - | TGTGCCAGCAGCTTAGGGAGATTCGGTAACTCCAAAAACATTCAGTACTTC | CASSLGRFGNSKNIQYF
TRBJ1-4 | TRBV10-3 | few | TRBD1 | TGTGCCATCAGTGAATCGGGGCAGACAGGGGCGGATGAAAAACTGTTTTTT | CAISESGQTGADEKLFF
TRBJ2-5 | TRBV19 | few | TRBD1 | TGTGCCAGTAGTATATGGCAGGGGGTAGAGACCCAGTACTTC | CASSIWQGVETQYF
TRBJ2-1 | TRBV7-2 | few | - | TGTGCCAGCAGCCGAGAGAGCTCCTACAATGAGCAGTTCTTC | CASSRESSYNEQFF
TRBJ2-7 | TRBV29-1 | few | - | TGCAGCGTCCGGGAAACTAGTCACGAGCAGTACTTC | CSVRETSHEQYF
TRBJ2-7 | TRBV19 | once | - | TGTGCCAGTAGTTTCGACACCGCAACAGGGTTCCCCTACGAGCAGTACTTC | CASSFDTATGFPYEQYF
TRBJ2-3 | TRBV5-6 | few | - | TGTGCCAGCAGCTTGGTTGCGCCAGATACGCAGTATTTT | CASSLVAPDTQYF
TRBJ2-7 | TRBV7-9 | - | TRBD1 | TGTGCCAGCAGCCTGAGCACAGGGGTCCAGTACGAGCAGTACTTC | CASSLSTGVQYEQYF
TRBJ1-1 | TRBV4-2 | - | - | TGTGCCAGCAGCTTTGTCGGGAAGGGCACTGAAGCTTTCTTT | CASSFVGKGTEAFF
TRBJ1-4 | TRBV5-1 | - | TRBD1 | TGCGCCAGCAGCCGGACAGGGGAAAAACTGTTTTTT | CASSRTGEKLFF
TRBJ1-1 | TRBV7-2 | few | - | TGTGCCAGCAGCCCGTACAGGAACTCTGAAGCTTTCTTT | CASSPYRNSEAFF
TRBJ2-3 | TRBV5-4 | few | - | TGTGCCAGCAGTCCTGCACAAGCGGGAGATACGCAGTATTTT | CASSPAQAGDTQYF
TRBJ2-4 | TRBV19 | - | TRBD1 | TGTGCCAGTAGTCCGCAGACAGGGACCATTCAGTACTTC | CASSPQTGTIQYF
TRBJ2-4 | TRBV11-2 | many | TRBD1 | TGTGCCAGCAGCCCACAAGGGGGCTTGGCCAAAAACATTCAGTACTTC | CASSPQGGLAKNIQYF